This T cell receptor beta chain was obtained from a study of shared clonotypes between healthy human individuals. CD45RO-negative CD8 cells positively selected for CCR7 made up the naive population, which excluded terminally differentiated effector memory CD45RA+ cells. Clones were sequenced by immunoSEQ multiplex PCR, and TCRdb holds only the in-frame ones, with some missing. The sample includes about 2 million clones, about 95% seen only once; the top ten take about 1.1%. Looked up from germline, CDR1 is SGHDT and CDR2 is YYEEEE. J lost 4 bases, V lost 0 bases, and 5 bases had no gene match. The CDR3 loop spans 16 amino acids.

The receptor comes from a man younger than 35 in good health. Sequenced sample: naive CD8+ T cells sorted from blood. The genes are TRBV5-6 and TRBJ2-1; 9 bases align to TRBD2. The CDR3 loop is CASSLELLAGYNEQFF. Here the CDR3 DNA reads TGTGCCAGCAGCTTGGAATTGCTAGCGGGATACAATGAGCAGTTCTTC.